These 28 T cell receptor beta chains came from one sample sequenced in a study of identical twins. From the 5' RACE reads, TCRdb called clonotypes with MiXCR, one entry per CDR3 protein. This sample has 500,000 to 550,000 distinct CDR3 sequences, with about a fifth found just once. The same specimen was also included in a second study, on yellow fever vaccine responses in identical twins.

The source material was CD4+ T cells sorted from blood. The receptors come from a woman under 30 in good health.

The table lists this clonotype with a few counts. For the CDR3, the DNA is TGTGCCAGCAGCCAAGGGAGGACAGGTCTGGGGGTGAATGAGCAGTTCTTC. The encoded protein is CASSQGRTGLGVNEQFF. The chain employs TRBV3-1 and TRBJ2-1; 7 bases map to TRBD1. The CDR3 covers 17 residues. Germline assignment: CDR1 LGHDT and CDR2 YNNKEL (reference sequence). The V gene end was trimmed by 1 base and the J gene end by 7 bases; junction bases not matched to a gene: 13.

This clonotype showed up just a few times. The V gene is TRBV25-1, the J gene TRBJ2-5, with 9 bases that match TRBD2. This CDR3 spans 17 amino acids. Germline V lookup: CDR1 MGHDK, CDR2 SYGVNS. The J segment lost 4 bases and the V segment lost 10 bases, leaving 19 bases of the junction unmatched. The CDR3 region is CATQQAMGLAGRETQYF. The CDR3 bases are TGTGCCACCCAGCAAGCTATGGGGCTAGCGGGACGAGAGACCCAGTACTTC.

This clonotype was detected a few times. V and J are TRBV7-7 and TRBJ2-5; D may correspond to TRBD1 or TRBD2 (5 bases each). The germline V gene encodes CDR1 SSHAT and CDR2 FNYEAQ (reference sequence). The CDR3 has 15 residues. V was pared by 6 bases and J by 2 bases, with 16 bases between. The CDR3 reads CASSQGRVPQETQYF. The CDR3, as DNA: TGTGCCAGCAGTCAGGGACGGGTCCCTCAAGAGACCCAGTACTTC.

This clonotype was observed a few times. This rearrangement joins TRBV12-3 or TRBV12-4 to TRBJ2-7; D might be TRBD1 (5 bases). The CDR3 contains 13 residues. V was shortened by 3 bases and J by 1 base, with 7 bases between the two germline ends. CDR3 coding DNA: TGTGCCAGCAGTTTGGGGCTATCCTACGAGCAGTACGTC. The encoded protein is CASSLGLSYEQYV.

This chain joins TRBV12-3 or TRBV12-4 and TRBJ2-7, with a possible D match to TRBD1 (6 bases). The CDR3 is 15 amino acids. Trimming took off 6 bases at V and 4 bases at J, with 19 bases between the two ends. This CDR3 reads CASSQLSGAGYEQYF. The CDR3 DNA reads TGTGCCAGCAGCCAGTTATCAGGGGCCGGGTACGAGCAGTACTTC.

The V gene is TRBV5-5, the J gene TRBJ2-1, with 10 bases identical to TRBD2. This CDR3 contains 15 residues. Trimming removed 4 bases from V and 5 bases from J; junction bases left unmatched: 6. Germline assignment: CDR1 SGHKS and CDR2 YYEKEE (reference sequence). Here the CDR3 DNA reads TGTGCCAGCAGCCGGAGCGGGGGGGTGAACAATGAGCAGTTCTTC. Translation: CASSRSGGVNNEQFF. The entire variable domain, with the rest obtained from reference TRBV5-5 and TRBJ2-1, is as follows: DAGVTQSPTHLIKTRGQQVTLRCSPISGHKSVSWYQQVLGQGPQFIFQYYEKEERGRGNFPDRFSARQFPNYSSELNVNALLLGDSALYLCASSRSGGVNNEQFFGPGTRLTVL.

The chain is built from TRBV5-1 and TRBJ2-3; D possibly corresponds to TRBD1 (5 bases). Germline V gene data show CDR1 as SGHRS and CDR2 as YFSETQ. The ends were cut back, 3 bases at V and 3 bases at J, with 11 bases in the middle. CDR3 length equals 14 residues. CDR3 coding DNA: TGCGCCAGCAGCTCTGACAGACCTACAGATACGCAGTATTTT. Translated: CASSSDRPTDTQYF.

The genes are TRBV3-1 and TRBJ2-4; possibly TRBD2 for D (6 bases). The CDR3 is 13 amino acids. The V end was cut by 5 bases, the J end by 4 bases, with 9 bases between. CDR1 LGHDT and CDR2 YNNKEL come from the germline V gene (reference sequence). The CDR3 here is CASSYAGKNIQYF. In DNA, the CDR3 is TGTGCCAGCAGCTACGCGGGGAAAAACATTCAGTACTTC.

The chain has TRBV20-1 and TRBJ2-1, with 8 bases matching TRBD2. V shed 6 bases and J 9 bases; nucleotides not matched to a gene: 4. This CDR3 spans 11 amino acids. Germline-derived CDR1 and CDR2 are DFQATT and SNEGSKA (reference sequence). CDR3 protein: CSARGGLEQFF. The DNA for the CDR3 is TGCAGTGCCCGGGGGGGTCTTGAGCAGTTCTTC.

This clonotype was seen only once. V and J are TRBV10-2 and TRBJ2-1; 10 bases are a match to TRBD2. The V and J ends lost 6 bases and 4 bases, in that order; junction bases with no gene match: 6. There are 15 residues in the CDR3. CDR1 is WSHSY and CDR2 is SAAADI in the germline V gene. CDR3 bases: TGCGCCAGCAGCCACGGGACTAGCGTATACAATGAGCAGTTCTTC. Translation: CASSHGTSVYNEQFF.

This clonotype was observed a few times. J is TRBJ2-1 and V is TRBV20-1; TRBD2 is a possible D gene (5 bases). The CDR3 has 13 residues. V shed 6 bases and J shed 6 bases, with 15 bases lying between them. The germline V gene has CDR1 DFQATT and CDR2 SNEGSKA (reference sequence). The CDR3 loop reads CSAPGNTLNEQFF. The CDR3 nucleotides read TGCAGTGCCCCGGGGAATACCCTCAATGAGCAGTTCTTC.

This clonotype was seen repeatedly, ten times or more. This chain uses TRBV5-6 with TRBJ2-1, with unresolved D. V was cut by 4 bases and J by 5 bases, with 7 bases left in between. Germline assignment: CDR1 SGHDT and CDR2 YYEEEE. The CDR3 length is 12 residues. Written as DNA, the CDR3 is TGTGCCAGCAGCACCCGGGACAATGAGCAGTTCTTC. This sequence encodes CASSTRDNEQFF.

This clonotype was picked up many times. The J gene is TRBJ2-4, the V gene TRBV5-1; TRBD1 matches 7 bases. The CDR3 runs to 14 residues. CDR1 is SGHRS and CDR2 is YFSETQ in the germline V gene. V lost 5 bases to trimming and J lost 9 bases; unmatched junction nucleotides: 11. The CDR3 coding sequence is TGCGCCAGCAGTCCTACCTGGACAGGATCCATTCAGTACTTC. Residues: CASSPTWTGSIQYF.

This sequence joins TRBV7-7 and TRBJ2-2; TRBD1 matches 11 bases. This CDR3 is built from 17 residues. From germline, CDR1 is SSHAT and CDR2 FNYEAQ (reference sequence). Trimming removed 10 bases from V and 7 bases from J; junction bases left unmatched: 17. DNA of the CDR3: TGTGCCATCGTGTACGTCAGGACAGGGGGCTTAGGCGGGGAGCTGTTTTTT. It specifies CAIVYVRTGGLGGELFF.

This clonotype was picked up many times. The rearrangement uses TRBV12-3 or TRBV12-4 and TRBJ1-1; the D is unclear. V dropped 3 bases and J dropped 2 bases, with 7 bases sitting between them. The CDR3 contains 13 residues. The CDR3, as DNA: TGTGCCAGCAGTTTGCTAGCCAACACTGAAGCTTTCTTT. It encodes CASSLLANTEAFF.

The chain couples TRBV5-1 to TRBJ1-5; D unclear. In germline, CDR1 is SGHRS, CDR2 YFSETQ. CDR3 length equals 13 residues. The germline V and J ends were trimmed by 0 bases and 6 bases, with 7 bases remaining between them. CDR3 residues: CASSLGLSQPQHF. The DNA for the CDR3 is TGCGCCAGCAGCTTGGGACTTTCTCAGCCCCAGCATTTT.

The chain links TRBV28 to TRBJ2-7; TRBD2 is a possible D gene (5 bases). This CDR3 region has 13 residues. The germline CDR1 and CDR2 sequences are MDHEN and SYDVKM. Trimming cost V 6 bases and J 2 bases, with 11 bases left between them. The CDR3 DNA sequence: TGTGCCAGCAGGGACGGACTGACCTACGAGCAGTACGTC. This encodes CASRDGLTYEQYV.

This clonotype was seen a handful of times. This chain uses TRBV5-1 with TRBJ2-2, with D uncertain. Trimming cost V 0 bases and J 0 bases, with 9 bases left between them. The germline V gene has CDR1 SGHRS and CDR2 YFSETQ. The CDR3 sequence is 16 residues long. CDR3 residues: CASSLAADANTGELFF. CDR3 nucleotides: TGCGCCAGCAGCTTGGCGGCGGACGCGAACACCGGGGAGCTGTTTTTT.

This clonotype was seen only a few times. CDR3: CASSIRLAGGANTGELFF. The CDR3, as DNA: TGCGCCAGCAGCATTCGACTAGCGGGAGGGGCGAACACCGGGGAGCTGTTTTTT. The chain employs TRBV5-1 and TRBJ2-2; 14 positions match TRBD2. The CDR3 extends over 18 amino acids. Germline lookup yields CDR1 SGHRS and CDR2 YFSETQ. The V and J ends lost 4 bases and 0 bases, in that order; junction bases with no gene match: 5.

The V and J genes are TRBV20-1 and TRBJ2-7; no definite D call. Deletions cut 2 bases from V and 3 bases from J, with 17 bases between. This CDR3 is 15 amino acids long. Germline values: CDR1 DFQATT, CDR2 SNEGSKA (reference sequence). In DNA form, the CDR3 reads TGCAGTGCTAGAAGAAACAAAGGACCACACTACGAGCAGTACTTC. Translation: CSARRNKGPHYEQYF.

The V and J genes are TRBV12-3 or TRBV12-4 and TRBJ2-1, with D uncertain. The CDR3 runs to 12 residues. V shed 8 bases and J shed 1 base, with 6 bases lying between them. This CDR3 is CASDKSYNEQFF. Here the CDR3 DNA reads TGTGCCAGCGACAAATCCTACAATGAGCAGTTCTTC.

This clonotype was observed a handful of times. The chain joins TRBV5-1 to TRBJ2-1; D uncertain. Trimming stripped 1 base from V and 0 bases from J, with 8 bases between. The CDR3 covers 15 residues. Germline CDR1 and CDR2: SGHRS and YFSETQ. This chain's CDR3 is CASSLTHSSYNEQFF. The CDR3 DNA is TGCGCCAGCAGCTTGACTCATAGCTCCTACAATGAGCAGTTCTTC.

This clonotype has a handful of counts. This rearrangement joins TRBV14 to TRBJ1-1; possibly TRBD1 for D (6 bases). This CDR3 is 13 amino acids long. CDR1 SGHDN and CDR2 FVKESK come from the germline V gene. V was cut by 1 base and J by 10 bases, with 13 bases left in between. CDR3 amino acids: CASSQVAGVLAFF. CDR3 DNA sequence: TGTGCCAGCAGCCAAGTGGCAGGGGTTCTAGCTTTCTTT.

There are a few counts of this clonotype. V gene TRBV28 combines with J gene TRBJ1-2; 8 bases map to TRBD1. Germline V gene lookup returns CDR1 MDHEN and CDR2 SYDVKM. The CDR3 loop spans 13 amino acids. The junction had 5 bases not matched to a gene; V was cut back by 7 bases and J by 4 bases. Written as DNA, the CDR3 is TGTGCCAGCACCCGGACAGGGAGCTATGGCTACACCTTC. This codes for CASTRTGSYGYTF.

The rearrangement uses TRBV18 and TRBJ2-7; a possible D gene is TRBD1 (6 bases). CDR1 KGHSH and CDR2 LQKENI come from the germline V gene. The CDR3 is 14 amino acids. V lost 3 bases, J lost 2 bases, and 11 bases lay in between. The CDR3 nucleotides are TGTGCCAGCTCACCCATCAGGGGAACCTACGAGCAGTACGTC. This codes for CASSPIRGTYEQYV.

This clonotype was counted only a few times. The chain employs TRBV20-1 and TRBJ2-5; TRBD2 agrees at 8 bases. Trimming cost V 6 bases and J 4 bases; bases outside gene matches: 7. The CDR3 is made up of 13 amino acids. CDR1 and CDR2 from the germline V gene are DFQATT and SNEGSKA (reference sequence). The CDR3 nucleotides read TGCAGTGCCACCAGCGGGGGTGGAGAGACCCAGTACTTC. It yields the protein CSATSGGGETQYF.

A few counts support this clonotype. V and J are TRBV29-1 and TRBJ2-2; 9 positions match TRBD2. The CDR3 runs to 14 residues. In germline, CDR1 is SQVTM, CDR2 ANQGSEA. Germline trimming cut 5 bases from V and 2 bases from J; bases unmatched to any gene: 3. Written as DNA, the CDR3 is TGCAGCGTTCGGCGGGGGGGAAACACCGGGGAGCTGTTTTTT. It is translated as CSVRRGGNTGELFF.

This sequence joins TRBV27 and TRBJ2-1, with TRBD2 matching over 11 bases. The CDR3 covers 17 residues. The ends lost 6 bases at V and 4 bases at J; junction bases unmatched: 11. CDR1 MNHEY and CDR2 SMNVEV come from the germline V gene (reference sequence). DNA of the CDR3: TGTGCCAGCAGCTACCCTCCCCCTAGCGGGAGGTACAATGAGCAGTTCTTC. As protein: CASSYPPPSGRYNEQFF.